These 20 T cell receptor beta chains originate from one sample sequenced in a study of T cell responses to AZD1222 COVID-19 vaccine (dated by TCRdb to the early 2020s). This sample's time point label indicates: baseline before first vaccination. Receptor libraries were prepared by the immunoSEQ multiplex PCR assay. Held by TCRdb, this immuneACCESS table contains in-frame sequences only and omits some clones. Under half of the omission traces to an unresolved V gene where checked; the cause of the rest is unknown. In all, the sample holds about 140,000 clones, and over 65% of those were seen once. Roughly 3.9% of the sample belongs to the ten largest clones. This specimen consisted of peripheral blood, obtained on day 0 of AZD1222 vaccination. The receptor set was obtained from an adult in good health.

The CDR3 is CASNYGAGGNNEQFF. CDR3 in DNA: TGTGCCAGCAACTACGGAGCGGGGGGAAACAATGAGCAGTTCTTC. The chain joins TRBV6-6 to TRBJ2-1; TRBD2 matches at 9 bases. The CDR3 runs 15 residues. Trimming cost V 7 bases and J 5 bases; bases outside gene matches: 9. Germline loops: CDR1 MNHNY, CDR2 SVGAGI (reference sequence).

The rearrangement joins TRBV12-3 or TRBV12-4 to TRBJ1-2; D uncertain. The length of the CDR3 is 11 residues. Deletions cut 6 bases from V and 1 base from J, with 3 bases between. The DNA of the CDR3 is TGTGCCAGCAGCCTTAACTATGGCTACACCTTC. Its protein is CASSLNYGYTF.

J is TRBJ1-4 and V is TRBV7-9, with 10 positions matching TRBD1. J lost 9 bases, V lost 2 bases, and 6 bases had no gene match. Germline-derived CDR1 and CDR2 are SEHNR and FQNEAQ (reference sequence). The CDR3 is made up of 15 amino acids. The CDR3 DNA sequence: TGTGCCAGCAGCTTATCGACAGGGGGCGCGAAAAAACTGTTTTTT. It yields the protein CASSLSTGGAKKLFF.

The rearrangement uses TRBV28 and TRBJ1-2, with D perhaps matching TRBD1 (5 bases). This CDR3 has 15 amino acids. CDR1 and CDR2 (germline): MDHEN, SYDVKM. The V end was cut by 4 bases, the J end by 4 bases, with 16 bases between. The CDR3 sequence is CASSSPAGAGYGYTF. The CDR3 nucleotides read TGTGCCAGCAGTTCTCCCGCCGGGGCGGGCTATGGCTACACCTTC.

This clone was seen a single time. Other DNA sequences within the sample encode an identical CDR3. V and J are TRBV2 and TRBJ1-1, with D uncertain. V was clipped by 4 bases and J by 5 bases, with 5 bases between them. This CDR3 spans 11 amino acids. Per the germline V gene, CDR1 is SNHLY and CDR2 is FYNNEI. CDR3 nucleotide sequence: TGTGCCAGCAGTGTGGATACTGAAGCTTTCTTT. Protein: CASSVDTEAFF.

V and J are TRBV12-2 and TRBJ1-5; the D call TRBD1 from the table was never checked on the DNA. TRBV12-2 is a known pseudogene. This CDR3 has 16 residues. CDR3 in amino acids: CASRLAQVTANQPQHF. The DNA for the CDR3 is TGTGCAAGTCGCTTAGCGCAGGTAACCGCTAATCAGCCCCAGCATTTT.

This chain links TRBV29-1 with TRBJ1-1; no definite D call. Per germline, CDR1 SQVTM and CDR2 ANQGSEA. V was pared by 7 bases and J by 0 bases, with 9 bases between. The CDR3 has 12 amino acids. DNA for the CDR3: TGCAGCGCAGAAACTATGAACACTGAAGCTTTCTTT. Protein sequence: CSAETMNTEAFF.

This chain connects TRBV10-1 to TRBJ1-3; 9 positions agree with TRBD1. This CDR3 contains 17 residues. The trim removed 0 bases at V and 5 bases at J, leaving 8 bases unmatched. Germline CDR1 is WNHNN and CDR2 is SYGVQD (reference sequence). The CDR3, as DNA: TGCGCCAGCAGTGAGTCGGCGGGACAGGGTTCGCGAAACACCATATATTTT. Amino acid sequence: CASSESAGQGSRNTIYF.

This clone was seen more than once but under ten times. This same CDR3 is encoded by further DNA sequences in the sample. V gene TRBV7-9 combines with J gene TRBJ2-1; D call uncertain. The CDR3 contains 14 residues. V shed 2 bases and J shed 5 bases, with 10 bases lying between them. Per the germline V gene, CDR1 is SEHNR and CDR2 is FQNEAQ (reference sequence). The CDR3 reads CASSLISPNNEQFF. Here the CDR3 DNA reads TGTGCCAGCAGCTTAATTTCCCCGAACAATGAGCAGTTCTTC.

V and J are TRBV19 and TRBJ1-2; 10 positions match TRBD1. J gave up 5 bases and V 8 bases, and 5 bases lay outside the gene matches. CDR3 length: 13 amino acids. CDR1 is LNHDA, CDR2 SQIVND, per germline (reference sequence). CDR3 DNA: TGTGCCAGTGGGACAGGGGTGCGGTATGGCTACACCTTC. Residues: CASGTGVRYGYTF.

The CDR3 DNA follows: TGCGCCAGCAGCTTTTGGGACAGGCCTTCTAACTATGGCTACACCTTC. It specifies CASSFWDRPSNYGYTF. The chain employs TRBV5-1 and TRBJ1-2; the match to TRBD1 covers 8 bases. Germline lookup yields CDR1 SGHRS and CDR2 YFSETQ. The CDR3 spans 16 residues. Trimming took 2 bases from V and 0 from J; bases not matched to a gene: 6. Combining the CDR3 with reference TRBV5-1 and TRBJ1-2 gives the whole variable domain KAGVTQTPRYLIKTRGQQVTLSCSPISGHRSVSWYQQTPGQGLQFLFEYFSETQRNKGNFPGRFSGRQFSNSRSEMNVSTLELGDSALYLCASSFWDRPSNYGYTFGSGTRLTVV.

This chain connects TRBV21-1 to TRBJ1-5. TRBV21-1 is a documented pseudogene. The CDR3 has 12 residues. The CDR3 reads CAKGGAYQPQHF. The CDR3 nucleotides read TGTGCCAAGGGGGGGGCATATCAGCCCCAGCATTTT.

The J gene is TRBJ2-5, the V gene TRBV9; 8 bases align to TRBD1. After removal of 4 bases from V and 2 bases from J, the junction contained 7 bases not matched to a gene. Germline assignment: CDR1 SGDLS and CDR2 YYNGEE. This CDR3 has 15 amino acids. This CDR3 is CASSPHRGIQETQYF. For the CDR3, the DNA is TGTGCCAGCAGCCCTCACAGGGGGATTCAAGAGACCCAGTACTTC. The complete variable domain, with remaining parts taken from reference TRBV9 and TRBJ2-5, reads DSGVTQTPKHLITATGQRVTLRCSPRSGDLSVYWYQQSLDQGLQFLIQYYNGEERAKGNILERFSAQQFPDLHSELNLSSLELGDSALYFCASSPHRGIQETQYFGPGTRLLVL.

V and J are TRBV15 and TRBJ2-5; 9 bases line up with TRBD1. CDR1 is LNHNV and CDR2 is YYDKDF in the germline V gene (reference sequence). Germline trimming cut 6 bases from V and 5 bases from J; bases unmatched to any gene: 7. This CDR3 is built from 14 residues. As DNA, the CDR3 is TGTGCCACCAGAGGGGGGACAGGGAGGGAGACCCAGTACTTC. Translation gives CATRGGTGRETQYF.

The V call is TRBV12-3 or TRBV12-4, the J call TRBJ2-2; D gene ambiguous. The V end lost 6 bases, the J end lost 6 bases, and 8 bases lay between the germline ends. This CDR3 spans 12 amino acids. CDR3 residues: CASSHPAGELFF. CDR3 bases: TGTGCCAGCAGCCACCCAGCCGGGGAGCTGTTTTTT.

The chain links TRBV7-9 to TRBJ2-5, with 9 bases that match TRBD2. The CDR3 is made up of 13 amino acids. Germline CDR1 is SEHNR and CDR2 is FQNEAQ (reference sequence). V lost 4 bases, J lost 10 bases, and 7 bases stayed unmatched. The CDR3 protein is CASSSSGATGQYF. The CDR3 DNA reads TGTGCCAGCAGCTCTAGCGGGGCTACCGGCCAGTACTTC. Full variable domain (outside the CDR3, taken from reference TRBV7-9 and TRBJ2-5): DTGVSQNPRHKITKRGQNVTFRCDPISEHNRLYWYRQTLGQGPEFLTYFQNEAQLEKSRLLSDRFSAERPKGSFSTLEIQRTEQGDSAMYLCASSSSGATGQYFGPGTRLLVL.

Only one count was recorded for this clone. The V gene is TRBV6-1, the J gene TRBJ1-3; D may be TRBD1 (6 bases). CDR3 length: 19 amino acids. From germline, CDR1 is MNHNS and CDR2 SASEGT. The V end lost 0 bases, the J end lost 0 bases, and 18 bases lay between the germline ends. CDR3 amino acids: CASSEAGWGARSSGNTIYF. In DNA form, the CDR3 reads TGTGCCAGCAGTGAAGCAGGGTGGGGGGCTCGGAGCTCTGGAAACACCATATATTTT.

The chain carries TRBV15 and TRBJ2-1; TRBD1 aligns across 10 bases. The ends lost 3 bases at V and 3 bases at J; junction bases unmatched: 8. The CDR3 contains 17 residues. Per the germline V gene, CDR1 is LNHNV and CDR2 is YYDKDF (reference sequence). The CDR3, as DNA: TGTGCCACCAGCAGGCGTCCCGGGACAGGGGACTACAATGAGCAGTTCTTC. Protein product: CATSRRPGTGDYNEQFF.

This chain uses TRBV5-1 with TRBJ1-4; maybe TRBD1 (5 bases). The length of the CDR3 is 14 residues. CDR1 and CDR2 from the germline V gene are SGHRS and YFSETQ. V lost 0 bases and J 7 bases, leaving 10 bases between the germline ends. CDR3 sequence (DNA): TGCGCCAGCAGCTTGGTTGGTGGGGGTGAAAAACTGTTTTTT. It translates to CASSLVGGGEKLFF.

V gene TRBV10-3 combines with J gene TRBJ1-5; 7 bases agree with TRBD1. Germline assignment: CDR1 ENHRY and CDR2 SYGVKD. CDR3 length: 14 residues. Losses at the gene ends were 9 bases for V and 1 base for J; bases not matched to a gene: 6. As DNA, the CDR3 is TGTGCCATAAGCGACAGGGTAAGCAATCAGCCCCAGCATTTT. The encoded protein is CAISDRVSNQPQHF.